This T cell receptor beta chain was identified during a study of T cell repertoires in cytomegalovirus infection (dated by TCRdb to the late 2010s). For the wider study: Peptide stimulations targeted recently identified HLA-C-restricted CMV epitopes, whose presentation resists viral immunomodulation, together with well-studied HLA-B-restricted epitopes. Because public TCR beta signatures pointed to carriage of CMV infection together with the matching HLA type, the HLA type of each donor mattered for the analysis. What the authors observed across the whole study: The ex vivo response was dominated by HLA-C-restricted CMV-specific TCR beta clonotypes, which also provided the single most frequent clonotype in two of eight donors. Carriers of CMV infection plus the relevant HLA type were discriminated by the cumulative frequency of public TCR beta family members in the study cohort and in an independent approximately 360-donor cohort.

For this clonotype: The specificity of this receptor is unknown. Base quality data are lacking; no much larger clone is found one base away.

Sequencing instrument: Illumina HiSeq 1500. TCRdb reanalyzed the raw reads on its own, using fastp at Q25 for trimming and MiXCR for clone calling, and kept in-frame beta chains. Each entry merges the rows of one CDR3 protein and shows their most common DNA and genes. Within this sample are hundreds of thousands of distinct CDR3 sequences, with approximately 33% of them counted one time only. The ten largest clonotypes hold 10% to 15% of the sample. This specimen's treatment or condition label, interpreted: in vitro stimulation with specific CMV peptide epitopes to enrich CMV-specific T cells. The sequencing here drew on cultured CD8+ T cells from PBMCs, taken from culture after CMV antigen stimulation. The source is a human donor in good health (CMV status not recorded). Some clones in this sample may be carry-over from other donors' samples.

The CDR3 amino acid sequence is: CASRRKPQETQYF. The DNA is as follows: TGTGCCAGCAGACGGAAACCTCAAGAGACCCAGTACTTC. Here the chain combines TRBV6-2 or TRBV6-3 and TRBJ2-5; there is no confident call for the D gene. The germline ends are 10 bases apart after V is trimmed by 6 bases and J by 2 bases. The CDR3 numbers 13 residues from cysteine through phenylalanine. Only CDR3 DNA is held: 39 bases, read in frame from base 1. CDR1 and CDR2, per the germline V gene, are MNHEY and SVGEGT.